What follows are 5 T cell receptor beta chains derived from one specimen sequenced in a study of blood T cell repertoires in COVID-19. The protocol was immunoSEQ multiplex PCR, while the TCRdb copy is restricted to in-frame clones and leaves out a portion. The table includes tens of thousands of clones, roughly nine tenths detected once. Sequenced input: peripheral blood. The receptors derive from a woman between 50 and 59 years old with active COVID-19.

V is TRBV18 and J is TRBJ2-3, with TRBD2 matching over 12 bases. CDR1 is KGHSH, CDR2 LQKENI, per germline. Germline trimming cut 1 base from V and 9 bases from J; bases unmatched to any gene: 5. The CDR3 covers 15 residues. In DNA, the CDR3 is TGTGCCAGCTCACCACTGCTAGCGGGAGGGGAAACGCAGTATTTT. It specifies CASSPLLAGGETQYF. Filled out from reference TRBV18 and TRBJ2-3, the complete variable domain reads NAGVMQNPRHLVRRRGQEARLRCSPMKGHSHVYWYRQLPEEGLKFMVYLQKENIIDESGMPKERFSAEFPKEGPSILRIQQVVRGDSAAYFCASSPLLAGGETQYFGPGTRLTVL.

The V call is TRBV29-1, the J call TRBJ1-4; D remains unclear. The CDR3 is 11 amino acids. Trimming stripped 4 bases from V and 8 bases from J, with 8 bases between. Germline V gene lookup returns CDR1 SQVTM and CDR2 ANQGSEA. The CDR3 is CSVVGGEKLFF. The CDR3 DNA is TGCAGCGTTGTCGGAGGAGAAAAACTGTTTTTT.

The count of this clone is one. This rearrangement joins TRBV14 to TRBJ2-4; TRBD2 is a possible D gene (7 bases). This CDR3 comprises 16 residues. Germline lookup yields CDR1 SGHDN and CDR2 FVKESK. Between the trimmed V and J ends, which lost 1 base and 0 bases, there was a span of 10 bases. The CDR3 nucleotides are TGTGCCAGCAGCCAAGGGCGGGGGCTAGCCAAAAACATTCAGTACTTC. Encoded protein: CASSQGRGLAKNIQYF.

The rearrangement joins TRBV5-4 to TRBJ1-2; D is uncertain. V shed 0 bases and J shed 2 bases, with 8 bases lying between them. CDR1 and CDR2 (germline): SGHNT, YYREEE (reference sequence). This CDR3 has 14 amino acids. CDR3 in amino acids: CASSLVPGNYGYTF. The CDR3 DNA reads as TGTGCCAGCAGCTTGGTTCCGGGAAACTATGGCTACACCTTC.

The gene calls are TRBV6-5 and TRBJ1-1; D remains unclear. CDR1 is MNHEY and CDR2 is SVGAGI in the germline V gene. The CDR3 spans 14 residues. Trimming took 1 base from V and 6 from J, leaving 12 bases between them. CDR3: CASSYLGRGSEAFF. As DNA, the CDR3 is TGTGCCAGCAGTTACTTGGGCAGAGGGTCTGAAGCTTTCTTT.